Below, 10 T cell receptor beta chains from the same sample are listed, as sequenced in a study of cytotoxic CD8 clonotypes in ibrutinib-treated CLL. The protocol was immunoSEQ multiplex PCR, while the TCRdb copy is restricted to in-frame clones and leaves out a portion. The sample comprises almost 250,000 clones, roughly 70% of which are singletons, and 15% rests with the top ten. The material was PBMCs, obtained after 24 months of ibrutinib treatment. The receptors here all came from a human donor with chronic lymphocytic leukemia.

This clone appeared a single time. CDR3 DNA: TGTGCCAGCAGCCCCTGGGGCGGGAGAAACGAGCAGTACTTC. Amino acids: CASSPWGGRNEQYF. V and J are TRBV27 and TRBJ2-7; TRBD2 matches 7 bases. J gave up 5 bases and V 6 bases, and 10 bases lay outside the gene matches. Looked up from germline, CDR1 is MNHEY and CDR2 is SMNVEV (reference sequence). The CDR3 extends over 14 amino acids.

The genes are TRBV28 and TRBJ1-4, with D possibly matching TRBD1 (5 bases). Germline CDR1 is MDHEN and CDR2 is SYDVKM. The CDR3 sequence is 14 residues long. Trimming shortened V by 4 bases and J by 8 bases, and 14 bases separated the two germline ends. CDR3 nucleotides: TGTGCCAGCAGTTCCCCTCCGACAGAAGAAAAACTGTTTTTT. As protein: CASSSPPTEEKLFF.

This clone showed up just once. The chain uses TRBV6-6 and TRBJ2-5, with D perhaps given as TRBD1 or TRBD2 (5 bases each). CDR1 and CDR2 (germline): MNHNY, SVGAGI (reference sequence). V lost 6 bases and J 0 bases, leaving 11 bases between the germline ends. There are 14 residues in the CDR3. DNA of the CDR3: TGTGCCAGCAGATCCGGGACCTACCAAGAGACCCAGTACTTC. Translated, it gives CASRSGTYQETQYF.

The CDR3 bases are TGTGCCACCAGCCCTGACAGGGGAGGTCAGCCCCAGCATTTT. Its translation: CATSPDRGGQPQHF. This chain joins TRBV15 and TRBJ1-5, with 8 bases that match TRBD1. V trimming: 5 bases; J trimming: 6 bases; junction bases outside the gene matches: 6. Germline V gene sequence: CDR1 LNHNV, CDR2 YYDKDF (reference sequence). The CDR3 contains 14 residues.

The chain is built from TRBV7-3 and TRBJ2-5, with a tentative D call TRBD2 (5 bases). Germline-derived CDR1 and CDR2 are SGHTA and FQGTGA. V lost 0 bases to trimming and J lost 5 bases, with 7 bases between them. The CDR3 is made up of 13 amino acids. The CDR3 bases are TGTGCCAGCAGCTTAACGAGAGGGGAGACCCAGTACTTC. Its protein product is CASSLTRGETQYF.

The CDR3 region has the DNA TGCGCCAGCCGCAAGCTAGCGGGAGTCGGCGAGCAGTACTTC. Translation gives CASRKLAGVGEQYF. The chain couples TRBV5-1 to TRBJ2-7; 10 nucleotides match TRBD2. Looked up from germline, CDR1 is SGHRS and CDR2 is YFSETQ. V shed 7 bases, J shed 6 bases, and the junction held 10 bases outside the gene matches. CDR3 length: 14 amino acids.

V gene TRBV5-4 combines with J gene TRBJ1-2, with 9 bases that match TRBD1. CDR3 length equals 14 residues. V shed 2 bases, J shed 6 bases, and the junction held 5 bases outside the gene matches. Per germline, CDR1 SGHNT and CDR2 YYREEE (reference sequence). The CDR3 sequence: CASSFGDRADGYTF. CDR3 nucleotide sequence: TGTGCCAGCAGCTTCGGGGACAGGGCGGATGGCTACACCTTC.

V gene TRBV28 combines with J gene TRBJ1-1; no clear D. Trimming pared 7 bases from V and 0 bases from J, leaving 15 bases between. Germline V gene data show CDR1 as MDHEN and CDR2 as SYDVKM. CDR3 length: 15 residues. Here the CDR3 DNA reads TGTGCCAGCATTCGAAGCCCGCTCTTGAACACTGAAGCTTTCTTT. Residues: CASIRSPLLNTEAFF.

This clone was counted a few times. CDR3 protein: CASSPQTGADQPQHF. The CDR3 DNA reads TGTGCCAGCAGCCCCCAGACAGGGGCAGACCAGCCCCAGCATTTT. The rearrangement joins TRBV7-2 to TRBJ1-5, with TRBD1 matching over 8 bases. This CDR3 has 15 amino acids. The germline CDR1 and CDR2 sequences are SGHTA and FQGNSA. J gave up 7 bases and V 5 bases, and 10 bases lay outside the gene matches.

CDR3 region: CASSFGTSGGDNEQFF. The CDR3, as DNA: TGTGCCAGCAGCTTTGGGACTAGCGGGGGGGACAATGAGCAGTTCTTC. The chain carries TRBV7-2 and TRBJ2-1; 16 nucleotides align to TRBD2. The V gene's germline CDR1 is SGHTA and CDR2 FQGNSA. The CDR3 extends over 16 amino acids. With V trimmed by 3 bases and J by 5 bases, 1 base remained unmatched.